This T cell receptor beta chain was captured by sequencing in a study of blood T cell repertoires in COVID-19. Whole-study context: The United States, Italy and Spain were the sources of the acute and convalescent COVID-19 samples. Sources were T cells, B-cell-depleted T cells, or PBMCs; the material itself was cDNA or gDNA.

As processed by the authors: Estimation of nucleated cell counts was performed using reference gene primer amplification. Measured with immunoSEQ multiplex PCR; TCRdb has only the in-frame clones, and not every one. That table is the source of V, J and clone size, and D and trimming were worked out from the DNA. The sample consists of roughly 49,000 clones, roughly 86% of them appearing once. The CDR3 covers 15 residues. Per germline, CDR1 SGHRS and CDR2 YFSETQ. V shed 4 bases and J shed 0 bases, with 12 bases lying between them. This TCR was recovered from an elderly man with active COVID-19. Material for sequencing was peripheral blood. The chain carries TRBV5-1 and TRBJ2-3; tentatively, D is TRBD1 (6 bases). The CDR3 DNA follows: TGCGCCAGCAGCAGCGAGGACAGAAGCACAGATACGCAGTATTTT. This gives the protein CASSSEDRSTDTQYF.